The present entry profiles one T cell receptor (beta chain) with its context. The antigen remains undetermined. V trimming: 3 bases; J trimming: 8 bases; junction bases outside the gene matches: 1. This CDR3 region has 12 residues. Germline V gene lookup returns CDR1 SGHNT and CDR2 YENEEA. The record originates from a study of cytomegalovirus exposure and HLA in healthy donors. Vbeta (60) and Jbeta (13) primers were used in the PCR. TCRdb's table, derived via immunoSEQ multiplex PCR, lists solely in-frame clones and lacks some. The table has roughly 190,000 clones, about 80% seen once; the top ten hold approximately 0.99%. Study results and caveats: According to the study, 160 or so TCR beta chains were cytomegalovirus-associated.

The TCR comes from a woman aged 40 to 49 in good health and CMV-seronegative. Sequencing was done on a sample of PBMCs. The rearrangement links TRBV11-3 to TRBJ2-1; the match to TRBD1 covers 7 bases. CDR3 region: CASSFTGDEQFF. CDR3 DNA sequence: TGTGCCAGCAGCTTTACAGGGGATGAGCAGTTCTTC. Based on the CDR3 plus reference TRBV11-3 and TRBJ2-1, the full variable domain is EAGVVQSPRYKIIEKKQPVAFWCNPISGHNTLYWYLQNLGQGPELLIRYENEEAVDDSQLPKDRFSAERLKGVDSTLKIQPAELGDSAVYLCASSFTGDEQFFGPGTRLTVL.